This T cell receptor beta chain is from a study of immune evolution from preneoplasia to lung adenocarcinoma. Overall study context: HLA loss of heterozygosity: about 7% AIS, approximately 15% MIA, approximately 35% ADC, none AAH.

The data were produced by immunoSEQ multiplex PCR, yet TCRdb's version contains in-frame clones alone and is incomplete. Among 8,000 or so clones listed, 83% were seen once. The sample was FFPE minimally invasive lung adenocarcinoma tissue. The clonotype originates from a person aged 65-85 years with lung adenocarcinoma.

The CDR3 region has the DNA TGTGCCAGCAGTCGGTGGGACAGGGGGCTTACAGATACGCAGTATTTT. Translated, it gives CASSRWDRGLTDTQYF. V usage is TRBV25-1 and J usage is TRBJ2-3, with TRBD1 matching over 12 bases. CDR1 is MGHDK, CDR2 SYGVNS, per germline. V shed 5 bases, J shed 3 bases, and the junction held 6 bases outside the gene matches. This CDR3 has 16 residues.